The 31 T cell receptor beta chains below all came from one sample that was sequenced in a study of breast tumors, draining lymph nodes, adjacent tissues. MiXCR was run by TCRdb on the multiplex PCR reads, yielding one entry per CDR3 protein. Of 20,000 to 25,000 distinct CDR3 sequences detected, about 64% appear once; the ten largest clones hold under 25%. Material: tumor-adjacent breast tissue. The source of these receptors is a female donor with breast cancer. Some clones in this sample may be carry-over from other donors' samples.

This chain joins TRBV27 and TRBJ2-3; 15 bases align to TRBD2. The germline CDR1 and CDR2 sequences are MNHEY and SMNVEV (reference sequence). This CDR3 region has 16 residues. Trimming cost V 5 bases and J 5 bases; bases outside gene matches: 5. The CDR3 bases are TGTGCCAGCAGTACCCGGACTAGCGGGGGGGAAGATACGCAGTATTTT. Translation: CASSTRTSGGEDTQYF.

In this sample, this clonotype turned up many times. The chain carries TRBV3-2 and TRBJ2-5; the D segment call TRBD1 is taken from the table without a DNA check. TRBV3-2 corresponds to a pseudogene. This CDR3 contains 15 residues. CDR3 residues: CASSLWTAPQETQYF. CDR3 DNA: TGTGCCAGCAGCCTATGGACAGCACCCCAAGAGACCCAGTACTTC.

This clonotype was counted only a few times. V is TRBV6-5 and J is TRBJ1-2; D is undetermined. The CDR3 is 14 amino acids. Germline V gene lookup returns CDR1 MNHEY and CDR2 SVGAGI. The V end was cut by 6 bases, the J end by 1 base, with 12 bases between. This CDR3 is CASSHPGRNYGYTF. The CDR3 region has the DNA TGTGCCAGCAGCCACCCTGGTCGTAACTATGGCTACACCTTC.

This clonotype was seen ten or more times. V is TRBV5-6 and J is TRBJ2-2, with 8 bases lining up with TRBD2. The J segment lost 6 bases and the V segment lost 0 bases, leaving 4 bases of the junction unmatched. The V gene's germline CDR1 is SGHDT and CDR2 YYEEEE. The CDR3 spans 15 residues. CDR3 nucleotides: TGTGCCAGCAGCTTGGGAGCGGGAGCTGCCGGGGAGCTGTTTTTT. Amino acids: CASSLGAGAAGELFF.

The chain carries TRBV19 and TRBJ1-5; D gene unclear. Germline V gene sequence: CDR1 LNHDA, CDR2 SQIVND (reference sequence). Trimming removed 3 bases from V and 2 bases from J, with 14 bases in between. The CDR3 covers 16 residues. The DNA of the CDR3 is TGTGCCAGTAGTATTGGGAGGAGGGTCCGCAATCAGCCCCAGCATTTT. It codes for CASSIGRRVRNQPQHF.

The chain recombines TRBV6-2 or TRBV6-3 with TRBJ1-1, with D maybe TRBD1 (6 bases). V shed 6 bases and J shed 0 bases, with 11 bases lying between them. CDR1 is MNHEY, CDR2 SVGEGT, per germline. The CDR3 runs 14 residues. Written as DNA, the CDR3 is TGTGCCAGCAGCGAGGACAGCATGAACACTGAAGCTTTCTTT. It encodes CASSEDSMNTEAFF.

This clonotype was counted a single time. The chain carries TRBV9 and TRBJ1-6, with no clear D. V lost 0 bases, J lost 1 base, and 5 bases lay in between. Looked up from germline, CDR1 is SGDLS and CDR2 is YYNGEE. The CDR3 spans 15 residues. The CDR3 DNA follows: TGTGCCAGCAGCGTAGGGCGATCCTATAATTCACCCCTCCACTTT. Its protein product is CASSVGRSYNSPLHF.

CDR3 amino acids: CSARDVRTGGEQYF. CDR3 in DNA: TGCAGTGCTAGAGATGTCAGGACAGGGGGCGAGCAGTACTTC. The chain couples TRBV20-1 to TRBJ2-7; 10 bases are shared with TRBD1. The CDR3 sequence is 14 residues long. The germline CDR1 and CDR2 sequences are DFQATT and SNEGSKA (reference sequence). V trimming: 0 bases; J trimming: 6 bases; junction bases outside the gene matches: 5.

This clonotype was picked up many times. V and J are TRBV5-4 and TRBJ2-2; D not resolved. The V gene's germline CDR1 is SGHNT and CDR2 YYREEE (reference sequence). V was cut by 3 bases and J by 2 bases, with 2 bases left in between. CDR3 length: 12 residues. CDR3 bases: TGTGCCAGCAGCTCTAACACCGGGGAGCTGTTTTTT. Translation gives CASSSNTGELFF.

In regard to this clonotype: The junction does not match germline at one end; this may be a read error. V gene TRBV6-2 or TRBV6-3 combines with J gene TRBJ2-7; 11 bases match TRBD2. The CDR3 is made up of 15 amino acids. Germline V CDR1 and CDR2: MNHEY, SVGEGT. The CDR3 coding sequence is TGTGCCAGTAGTTCGACTAGCGGGAACTCCTACGAGCAGTACTTC. Translating it yields CASSSTSGNSYEQYF.

Judged by abundance, this clonotype is medium-sized (0.01 to 0.1%). The chain links TRBV6-2 or TRBV6-3 to TRBJ2-7, with 12 bases that match TRBD1. The CDR3 has 15 amino acids. V shed 3 bases, J shed 6 bases, and the junction held 6 bases outside the gene matches. Germline assignment: CDR1 MNHEY and CDR2 SVGEGT. The CDR3 DNA is TGTGCCAGCAGTTATGGGGGACAGGGGGCGCGCGAGCAGTACTTC. Amino acid sequence: CASSYGGQGAREQYF.

This clonotype has a handful of counts. The chain is built from TRBV7-2 and TRBJ1-2; TRBD1 is a possible D gene (5 bases). This CDR3 has 15 amino acids. Trimming left V 1 base short and J 5 bases short, with 14 bases between. Germline loops: CDR1 SGHTA, CDR2 FQGNSA. The CDR3 DNA reads TGTGCCAGCAGCTTAGGTACGACAGACACGTATGGCTACACCTTC. It specifies CASSLGTTDTYGYTF.

The CDR3: CASSRGQGSNTIYF. The CDR3, as DNA: TGCGCCAGCAGCAGGGGACAGGGGTCAAACACCATATATTTT. This chain links TRBV5-1 with TRBJ1-3; the match to TRBD1 covers 10 bases. This CDR3 has 14 amino acids. The V gene end was trimmed by 4 bases and the J gene end by 6 bases; junction bases not matched to a gene: 4. Germline values: CDR1 SGHRS, CDR2 YFSETQ.

This clonotype is labeled medium-sized (0.01 to 0.1%). The rearrangement joins TRBV20-1 to TRBJ2-3; 8 bases align to TRBD2. The CDR3 sequence is 13 residues long. In germline, CDR1 is DFQATT, CDR2 SNEGSKA (reference sequence). After removal of 4 bases from V and 5 bases from J, the junction contained 5 bases not matched to a gene. CDR3 sequence reads: CSATGGAIDTQYF. The DNA for the CDR3 is TGCAGTGCTACCGGGGGGGCTATAGATACGCAGTATTTT.

This clonotype has a count of ten or more. In DNA form, the CDR3 reads TGTGCCAGCAGCTTAACCGGGGCTAGCAATCAGCCCCAGCATTTT. Its protein product is CASSLTGASNQPQHF. The chain couples TRBV5-6 to TRBJ1-5; tentatively, D is TRBD1 (5 bases). Trimming cost V 2 bases and J 0 bases, with 9 bases left between them. In germline, CDR1 is SGHDT, CDR2 YYEEEE. The CDR3 runs to 15 residues.

This clonotype was observed many times. The genes are TRBV10-3 and TRBJ2-3; the match to TRBD2 covers 11 bases. J gave up 0 bases and V 1 base, and 6 bases lay outside the gene matches. Germline V CDR1 and CDR2: ENHRY, SYGVKD. This CDR3 has 18 amino acids. CDR3 protein: CAISEWGTSGTSTDTQYF. The CDR3 coding sequence is TGTGCCATCAGTGAGTGGGGGACTAGCGGAACTAGCACAGATACGCAGTATTTT.

On this clonotype: No DNA is shown, since the ends of the CDR3 on it are uncertain; the CDR3 is the one TCRdb lists. J is TRBJ2-7 and V is TRBV7-2; the D call TRBD1 from the table was never checked on the DNA. The CDR3 sequence runs 17 residues, both termini included. Germline V CDR1 and CDR2: SGHTA, FQGNSA. The CDR3 sequence: CASSVRQGRGQYFGQYF.

This clonotype occurred a few times. This rearrangement joins TRBV20-1 to TRBJ1-2, with TRBD1 matching over 7 bases. Germline assignment: CDR1 DFQATT and CDR2 SNEGSKA (reference sequence). The CDR3 is made up of 12 amino acids. Trimming at V came to 3 bases and at J to 5 bases, leaving 3 bases not matched to a gene. CDR3 amino acids: CSASRDSYGYTF. CDR3 in DNA: TGCAGTGCTAGTCGGGACAGTTATGGCTACACCTTC.

V is TRBV10-2 and J is TRBJ2-3; no clear D gene. Germline V gene lookup returns CDR1 WSHSY and CDR2 SAAADI. CDR3 length equals 11 residues. Trimming cost V 7 bases and J 6 bases, with 8 bases left between them. The CDR3 sequence: CASTPMDTQYF. CDR3 in DNA: TGCGCCAGCACCCCGATGGATACGCAGTATTTT.

By sample share, this clonotype is medium-sized (0.01 to 0.1%). This chain uses TRBV10-2 with TRBJ1-2; TRBD1 matches 9 bases. The CDR3 contains 14 residues. Germline loops: CDR1 WSHSY, CDR2 SAAADI. J lost 7 bases, V lost 6 bases, and 9 bases had no gene match. The CDR3 sequence is CASSPQGASRGYTF. CDR3 nucleotide sequence: TGCGCCAGCAGCCCACAGGGGGCGAGTCGTGGCTACACCTTC.

The V and J genes are TRBV12-3 or TRBV12-4 and TRBJ2-1; D is undetermined. The V end lost 3 bases, the J end lost 7 bases, and 7 bases lay between the germline ends. This CDR3 has 12 amino acids. The CDR3 spells CASSFERNEQFF. CDR3 bases: TGTGCCAGCAGTTTTGAACGGAATGAGCAGTTCTTC.

This clonotype has a count of ten or more. This sequence may be a read error, since a much larger clone differs from it by one base. The chain links TRBV12-3 or TRBV12-4 to TRBJ2-7; no clear D. Between the trimmed V and J ends, which lost 3 bases and 0 bases, there was a span of 12 bases. The CDR3 is made up of 15 amino acids. CDR3 loop: CASSFVRPISYEQYF. CDR3 DNA sequence: TGTGCCAGCAGTTTCGTGCGGCCGATCTCCTACGAGCAGTACTTC.

This clonotype came up many times. V is TRBV6-1 and J is TRBJ2-4, with D perhaps TRBD2 (5 bases). This CDR3 has 13 residues. The V gene lost 10 bases and the J gene lost 1 base, with 11 bases spanning the gap. Germline lookup yields CDR1 MNHNS and CDR2 SASEGT. The chain's CDR3 is CAIFGLAKNIQYF. CDR3 DNA sequence: TGTGCCATCTTCGGACTTGCCAAAAACATTCAGTACTTC.

Ten or more counts support this clonotype. The chain joins TRBV27 to TRBJ2-1; D is uncertain. The CDR3 loop spans 12 amino acids. V was shortened by 6 bases and J by 6 bases, with 9 bases between the two germline ends. Germline V gene sequence: CDR1 MNHEY, CDR2 SMNVEV (reference sequence). CDR3 sequence: CASSHSRNEQFF. Written as DNA, the CDR3 is TGTGCCAGCAGCCACAGCCGCAATGAGCAGTTCTTC.

The V call is TRBV19, the J call TRBJ2-7; weak D call: TRBD2 (6 bases). Germline assignment: CDR1 LNHDA and CDR2 SQIVND (reference sequence). The CDR3 length is 16 residues. V was shortened by 11 bases and J by 5 bases, with 28 bases between the two germline ends. CDR3 in amino acids: CAGTPSSAGGSDEQYF. The CDR3 bases are TGTGCCGGTACCCCCTCTAGCGCGGGCGGATCCGACGAGCAGTACTTC. The full variable domain, in which reference TRBV19 and TRBJ2-7 provide the parts outside the CDR3, is DGGITQSPKYLFRKEGQNVTLSCEQNLNHDAMYWYRQDPGQGLRLIYYSQIVNDFQKGDIAEGYSVSREKKESFPLTVTSAQKNPTAFYLCAGTPSSAGGSDEQYFGPGTRLTVT.

The chain carries TRBV20-1 and TRBJ2-1; D remains unclear. The CDR3 is made up of 16 amino acids. Per germline, CDR1 DFQATT and CDR2 SNEGSKA (reference sequence). Trimming took off 4 bases at V and 0 bases at J, with 16 bases between the two ends. The CDR3 DNA reads as TGCAGTGCTAAATTTCAGACCGGTAGCTCCTACAATGAGCAGTTCTTC. This sequence encodes CSAKFQTGSSYNEQFF.

The V and J genes are TRBV29-1 and TRBJ2-2, with unresolved D. This CDR3 has 14 amino acids. Germline V gives CDR1 SQVTM, CDR2 ANQGSEA. The germline V and J ends were trimmed by 4 bases and 2 bases, with 11 bases remaining between them. As DNA, the CDR3 is TGCAGCGTTGCCGCGAACCTCAACACCGGGGAGCTGTTTTTT. It yields the protein CSVAANLNTGELFF.

This clonotype has at least ten counts. The rearrangement joins TRBV6-2 or TRBV6-3 to TRBJ2-3; TRBD2 might be the D (5 bases). Germline V gene sequence: CDR1 MNHEY, CDR2 SVGEGT. The CDR3 has 16 amino acids. V lost 6 bases, J lost 6 bases, and 22 bases lay in between. Here the CDR3 reads CASSLTPLGGPDTQYF. CDR3 nucleotide sequence: TGTGCCAGCAGCCTAACCCCGCTAGGAGGACCCGATACGCAGTATTTT.

The genes are TRBV25-1 and TRBJ2-6; 10 bases align to TRBD1. V was pared by 6 bases and J by 2 bases, with 7 bases of the junction left unmatched. This CDR3 is 17 amino acids long. CDR1 is MGHDK and CDR2 is SYGVNS in the germline V gene. The DNA for the CDR3 is TGTGCCAGCAGGACCGGGACAGGGGTTCCTGGGGCCAACGTCCTGACTTTC. The encoded protein is CASRTGTGVPGANVLTF.

In this sample, this clonotype turned up many times. The chain has TRBV6-1 and TRBJ1-1; D uncertain. The CDR3 spans 13 residues. Trimming removed 3 bases from V and 1 base from J, with 6 bases in between. Germline V gene sequence: CDR1 MNHNS, CDR2 SASEGT. This CDR3 is CASSDGANTEAFF. In DNA, the CDR3 is TGTGCCAGCAGTGACGGAGCGAACACTGAAGCTTTCTTT.

V usage is TRBV29-1 and J usage is TRBJ1-2; 7 bases map to TRBD1. CDR3 size: 12 residues. J was trimmed by 3 bases and V by 7 bases; bases with no gene match: 5. The germline V gene encodes CDR1 SQVTM and CDR2 ANQGSEA. The CDR3: CSGRQGDYGYTF. The CDR3 DNA reads as TGCAGCGGAAGACAGGGCGACTATGGCTACACCTTC.